One and the same sample provided the 27 T cell receptor beta chains below, sequenced in a study of blood T cell repertoires in COVID-19 (dated by TCRdb to the early 2020s). The library was obtained by the immunoSEQ multiplex PCR assay. In TCRdb, the immuneACCESS table is reduced to in-frame sequences with V and J assigned. These tables do not hold every clone; where another copy was compared, an unresolved V gene accounts for under half, and the others remain unexplained. This sample gives more than 250,000 clones in total; about 92% of them show up just once. The top ten clonotypes cover about 18% of the sample. Sequenced sample: PBMCs or T cells enriched from blood (not recorded which). The receptors come from a woman aged 25-40 years who had recovered from COVID-19.

The rearrangement links TRBV10-3 to TRBJ2-5; 12 bases are a match to TRBD2. The CDR3 runs 13 residues. Germline CDR1 is ENHRY and CDR2 is SYGVKD. V trimming: 10 bases; J trimming: 3 bases; junction bases outside the gene matches: 3. The CDR3 region has the DNA TGTGCCACCCGACTAGCGGGAGAAGAGACCCAGTACTTC. This sequence encodes CATRLAGEETQYF.

V gene TRBV7-3 combines with J gene TRBJ1-1; 7 nucleotides align to TRBD1. The CDR3 extends over 13 amino acids. CDR1 is SGHTA and CDR2 is FQGTGA in the germline V gene. Unmatched junction bases numbered 6, after V lost 6 bases and J lost 5 bases. The CDR3, as DNA: TGTGCCAGCAGGTATACAGGGGAGACTGAAGCTTTCTTT. As protein: CASRYTGETEAFF.

The rearrangement joins TRBV28 to TRBJ1-2; TRBD1 matches 7 bases. This CDR3 is built from 13 residues. J was trimmed by 8 bases and V by 7 bases; bases with no gene match: 10. Germline loops: CDR1 MDHEN, CDR2 SYDVKM. CDR3 protein: CASTRDRVSGYTF. In DNA form, the CDR3 reads TGTGCCAGCACCCGAGACAGGGTCAGCGGCTACACCTTC.

The genes are TRBV4-3 and TRBJ1-1, with TRBD1 as a possible D gene (6 bases). Trimming took 0 bases from V and 0 from J, leaving 8 bases between them. CDR3 length: 15 amino acids. Germline-derived CDR1 and CDR2 are LGHNA and YSLEER. In nucleotides, the CDR3 is TGCGCCAGCAGCCAAGAAACAGGGATGAACACTGAAGCTTTCTTT. Encoded protein: CASSQETGMNTEAFF.

The chain uses TRBV7-3 and TRBJ2-2, with 8 positions matching TRBD2. CDR1 and CDR2 (germline): SGHTA, FQGTGA. The CDR3 contains 15 residues. The trim removed 5 bases at V and 7 bases at J, leaving 9 bases unmatched. DNA of the CDR3: TGTGCCAGCAGCGTTTCTAGCGGGCGGAACGGGGAGCTGTTTTTT. It yields the protein CASSVSSGRNGELFF. Variable domain in full (rest from reference TRBV7-3 and TRBJ2-2): GAGVSQTPSNKVTEKGKYVELRCDPISGHTALYWYRQSLGQGPEFLIYFQGTGAADDSGLPNDRFFAVRPEGSVSTLKIQRTERGDSAVYLCASSVSSGRNGELFFGEGSRLTVL.

The chain is built from TRBV4-3 and TRBJ1-2, with D unresolved. The V gene's germline CDR1 is LGHNA and CDR2 YSLEER. CDR3 length: 16 residues. V shed 3 bases and J shed 8 bases, with 22 bases lying between them. The CDR3 nucleotides read TGCGCCAGCAGCCAGGTGGCGACGGGTACTTCGGAGGGCTACACCTTC. Translating gives CASSQVATGTSEGYTF.

The V and J genes are TRBV5-5 and TRBJ1-2; D is uncertain. Trimming pared 0 bases from V and 6 bases from J, leaving 12 bases between. The CDR3 totals 14 residues. CDR1 is SGHKS and CDR2 is YYEKEE in the germline V gene (reference sequence). This CDR3 reads CASSLVSYRDGYTF. DNA for the CDR3: TGTGCCAGCAGCTTGGTCAGCTACCGGGATGGCTACACCTTC.

The V and J genes are TRBV7-3 and TRBJ2-7; 7 nucleotides match TRBD1. CDR3 length equals 14 residues. V lost 2 bases and J lost 2; bases outside the gene matches: 3. CDR1 and CDR2 (germline): SGHTA, FQGTGA. The CDR3 bases are TGTGCCAGCAGCTTAGCAGGGGGAACCTACGAGCAGTACTTC. Translating gives CASSLAGGTYEQYF. Filled out from reference TRBV7-3 and TRBJ2-7, the complete variable domain reads GAGVSQTPSNKVTEKGKYVELRCDPISGHTALYWYRQSLGQGPEFLIYFQGTGAADDSGLPNDRFFAVRPEGSVSTLKIQRTERGDSAVYLCASSLAGGTYEQYFGPGTRLTVT.

This chain uses TRBV19 with TRBJ1-1; D is uncertain. This CDR3 is built from 15 residues. CDR1 and CDR2 (germline): LNHDA, SQIVND (reference sequence). The germline V and J ends were trimmed by 9 bases and 3 bases, with 20 bases remaining between them. CDR3 in amino acids: CASRRPARQYTEAFF. DNA of the CDR3: TGTGCCAGCCGTAGGCCTGCGAGGCAATACACTGAAGCTTTCTTT.

J is TRBJ2-5 and V is TRBV7-2; 13 bases map to TRBD2. This CDR3 contains 17 residues. Germline CDR1 is SGHTA and CDR2 is FQGNSA. J was trimmed by 3 bases and V by 5 bases; bases with no gene match: 9. CDR3 coding DNA: TGTGCCAGCAGCCCAGGACTAGCGGGGGCCGGAAAAGAGACCCAGTACTTC. It codes for CASSPGLAGAGKETQYF. Based on the CDR3 plus reference TRBV7-2 and TRBJ2-5, the full variable domain is GAGVSQSPSNKVTEKGKDVELRCDPISGHTALYWYRQSLGQGLEFLIYFQGNSAPDKSGLPSDRFSAERTGGSVSTLTIQRTQQEDSAVYLCASSPGLAGAGKETQYFGPGTRLLVL.

This chain joins TRBV6-2 or TRBV6-3 and TRBJ1-2, with D perhaps TRBD1 (6 bases). There are 15 residues in the CDR3. V dropped 3 bases and J dropped 8 bases, with 19 bases sitting between them. CDR1 MNHEY and CDR2 SVGEGT come from the germline V gene. The CDR3, as DNA: TGTGCCAGCAGTTATATCAACAGGGCCCCTGAAGGCTACACCTTC. This encodes CASSYINRAPEGYTF.

This sequence joins TRBV10-1 and TRBJ2-1; 7 bases match TRBD2. Germline lookup yields CDR1 WNHNN and CDR2 SYGVQD (reference sequence). The CDR3 runs 14 residues. The ends lost 2 bases at V and 4 bases at J; junction bases unmatched: 2. The CDR3 here is CASSEGGRYNEQFF. DNA of the CDR3: TGCGCCAGCAGTGAGGGCGGGAGATACAATGAGCAGTTCTTC.

This rearrangement joins TRBV9 to TRBJ2-1; possibly TRBD2 for D (6 bases). CDR3 length equals 13 residues. CDR1 and CDR2 (germline): SGDLS, YYNGEE. V gave up 3 bases and J gave up 7 bases, with 11 bases separating them. CDR3 sequence reads: CASSGRDGNEQFF. The CDR3 DNA reads as TGTGCCAGCAGCGGGAGGGATGGAAATGAGCAGTTCTTC.

V gene TRBV5-1 combines with J gene TRBJ1-1; TRBD1 is a possible D gene (5 bases). V was clipped by 1 base and J by 4 bases, with 8 bases between them. CDR1 and CDR2 (germline): SGHRS, YFSETQ. This CDR3 is 13 amino acids long. The CDR3 spells CASSLYQGTEAFF. The CDR3 DNA follows: TGCGCCAGCAGCTTGTATCAGGGCACTGAAGCTTTCTTT.

The CDR3 DNA sequence: TGTGCCAGCAGTTCCCCAGGGGCTGAAGCTTTCTTT. This encodes CASSSPGAEAFF. The chain joins TRBV6-2 or TRBV6-3 to TRBJ1-1, with D possibly being TRBD1 (6 bases). CDR3 length: 12 amino acids. The V end lost 4 bases, the J end lost 6 bases, and 9 bases lay between the germline ends. Germline values: CDR1 MNHEY, CDR2 SVGEGT.

V usage is TRBV19 and J usage is TRBJ2-1; 7 bases map to TRBD1. CDR3 length: 14 residues. The J segment lost 3 bases and the V segment lost 5 bases, leaving 4 bases of the junction unmatched. Germline loops: CDR1 LNHDA, CDR2 SQIVND (reference sequence). The CDR3 loop is CASSGAGGYNEQFF. For the CDR3, the DNA is TGTGCCAGTAGTGGGGCAGGGGGCTACAATGAGCAGTTCTTC. The whole variable domain, remainder taken from reference TRBV19 and TRBJ2-1, is DGGITQSPKYLFRKEGQNVTLSCEQNLNHDAMYWYRQDPGQGLRLIYYSQIVNDFQKGDIAEGYSVSREKKESFPLTVTSAQKNPTAFYLCASSGAGGYNEQFFGPGTRLTVL.

The chain uses TRBV7-2 and TRBJ1-1, with D possibly TRBD1 on 6 matching bases. Deletions cut 5 bases from V and 11 bases from J, with 18 bases between. There are 13 residues in the CDR3. CDR1 is SGHTA and CDR2 is FQGNSA in the germline V gene. The CDR3 DNA follows: TGTGCCAGCAGCCCCCGACAGACAGGCTGGGCTTTCTTT. As protein: CASSPRQTGWAFF.

The rearrangement links TRBV9 to TRBJ1-2; 7 bases align to TRBD1. J lost 3 bases, V lost 6 bases, and 8 bases had no gene match. Germline assignment: CDR1 SGDLS and CDR2 YYNGEE. This CDR3 has 14 amino acids. CDR3: CASKKGGQDYGYTF. CDR3 in DNA: TGTGCCAGCAAAAAGGGCGGACAGGACTATGGCTACACCTTC.

The chain links TRBV28 to TRBJ2-1, with D perhaps TRBD1 (6 bases). Trimming removed 7 bases at V and 0 bases at J, with 16 bases between. CDR1 is MDHEN and CDR2 is SYDVKM in the germline V gene. The CDR3 is made up of 16 amino acids. In nucleotides, the CDR3 is TGTGCCAGCACCCCACAGGGATATAGCTCCTACAATGAGCAGTTCTTC. Protein: CASTPQGYSSYNEQFF.

The J gene is TRBJ2-2, the V gene TRBV19; D not resolved. CDR1 and CDR2 (germline): LNHDA, SQIVND (reference sequence). Trimming took 10 bases from V and 3 from J, leaving 12 bases between them. This CDR3 has 13 amino acids. DNA of the CDR3: TGTGCCACCTCGACTCCATACACCGGGGAGCTGTTTTTT. It yields the protein CATSTPYTGELFF.

The chain combines TRBV24-1 with TRBJ1-2, with TRBD1 matching over 9 bases. Germline trimming cut 4 bases from V and 8 bases from J; bases unmatched to any gene: 4. The CDR3 covers 13 residues. Germline V lookup: CDR1 KGHDR, CDR2 SFDVKD. The CDR3 spells CATSDQDRGGYTF. The CDR3 DNA sequence: TGTGCCACCAGTGACCAGGACAGGGGCGGCTACACCTTC.

The chain carries TRBV29-1 and TRBJ2-7; D possibly corresponds to TRBD1 (6 bases). Trimming took off 4 bases at V and 5 bases at J, with 9 bases between the two ends. This CDR3 region has 11 residues. The germline gives CDR1 SQVTM, CDR2 ANQGSEA. The CDR3, as DNA: TGCAGCGTTGCACAGGGTAACGAGCAGTACTTC. As protein: CSVAQGNEQYF.

The chain links TRBV6-5 to TRBJ2-7; possibly TRBD1 for D (6 bases). The CDR3 is made up of 12 amino acids. Germline V gene sequence: CDR1 MNHEY, CDR2 SVGAGI. The ends were cut back, 0 bases at V and 10 bases at J, with 10 bases in the middle. The CDR3 here is CASSYSQGRQYF. The CDR3 DNA follows: TGTGCCAGCAGTTACTCACAGGGCCGACAGTACTTC.

This rearrangement joins TRBV14 to TRBJ1-2; maybe TRBD1 (5 bases). The ends were cut back, 1 base at V and 9 bases at J, with 9 bases in the middle. Germline values: CDR1 SGHDN, CDR2 FVKESK. There are 12 residues in the CDR3. CDR3 nucleotides: TGTGCCAGCAGCCAAGTAAAGGGGCGCTACACCTTC. Translation: CASSQVKGRYTF. Full variable domain (remainder filled in from reference TRBV14 and TRBJ1-2): EAGVTQFPSHSVIEKGQTVTLRCDPISGHDNLYWYRRVMGKEIKFLLHFVKESKQDESGMPNNRFLAERTGGTYSTLKVQPAELEDSGVYFCASSQVKGRYTFGSGTRLTVV.

V and J are TRBV5-1 and TRBJ2-7; D is undetermined. The CDR3 covers 15 residues. Germline loops: CDR1 SGHRS, CDR2 YFSETQ. V was cut by 2 bases and J by 6 bases, with 18 bases left in between. CDR3 residues: CASSFQASFQTEQYF. DNA of the CDR3: TGCGCCAGCAGCTTTCAAGCCTCGTTTCAAACCGAGCAGTACTTC.

This chain uses TRBV10-3 with TRBJ2-2; weak D call: TRBD1 (5 bases). Trimming stripped 2 bases from V and 0 bases from J, with 7 bases between. The CDR3 sequence is 15 residues long. The germline CDR1 and CDR2 sequences are ENHRY and SYGVKD. The CDR3 sequence: CAISEGAANTGELFF. CDR3 DNA: TGTGCCATCAGTGAGGGGGCCGCGAACACCGGGGAGCTGTTTTTT.

The chain is built from TRBV7-2 and TRBJ1-6; D possibly corresponds to TRBD1 (5 bases). CDR1 and CDR2 (germline): SGHTA, FQGNSA. The CDR3 totals 15 residues. The ends were cut back, 1 base at V and 9 bases at J, with 13 bases in the middle. CDR3 sequence: CASSLGRGRSSPLHF. In DNA form, the CDR3 reads TGTGCCAGCAGCTTAGGTCGGGGGAGGAGTTCACCCCTCCACTTT.